This T cell receptor (beta chain) emerged from a study of cytotoxic CD8 clonotypes in ibrutinib-treated CLL. Study background: The average sample held approximately 260,000 productive templates and around 87,000 productive rearrangements. Study-level results: Baseline levels of clonality went above those of age-matched healthy donors and moved with circulating CD8+ T-cell counts.

In the case of this clone: Its antigen is as yet unknown.

V shed 7 bases and J shed 3 bases, with 15 bases lying between them. Germline-derived CDR1 and CDR2 are SGHVS and FNYEAQ. The CDR3 is made up of 14 amino acids. Data came from immunoSEQ multiplex PCR; TCRdb stores just in-frame clones and leaves some out. Here the sample spans some 200,000 clones, roughly 79% being singletons. J is TRBJ1-1 and V is TRBV7-6; D perhaps matches TRBD1 (5 bases). The source is a human donor with chronic lymphocytic leukemia. The sample in question was PBMCs, obtained after 12 months of ibrutinib treatment. The CDR3 sequence: CASTVGGSDTEAFF. DNA of the CDR3: TGTGCCAGCACCGTCGGGGGGTCGGACACTGAAGCTTTCTTT.